These T cell receptor beta chains were read from a single sample in a study of cytomegalovirus exposure and HLA in healthy donors. The table came from immunoSEQ multiplex PCR; TCRdb's copy has only in-frame clones and leaves some out. The profile shows approximately 110,000 clones, 79% of them singletons. What was sequenced was PBMCs. The source of these receptors is a young woman in good health and CMV-seropositive. Each CDR3 is given with its conserved first and last residue. Each record gives: clone size, J gene, V gene, CDR3 length, D gene, CDR3 protein, CDR3 DNA. The D gene is left open where the match is weak. The size field is filled for only some rows; it gives once, few, many or a size class.

few,TRBJ2-1,TRBV5-4,18,TRBD2,CASSSAGLAGRSYNEQFF,TGTGCCAGCAGCTCGGCGGGACTAGCGGGAAGGTCCTACAATGAGCAGTTCTTC
NA,TRBJ2-7,TRBV25-1,15,TRBD1,CASSADRGITYEQYF,TGTGCCAGCAGTGCGGACAGGGGGATTACCTACGAGCAGTACTTC
NA,TRBJ1-5,TRBV6-5,15,NA,CASSPRGRGVQPQHF,TGTGCCAGCAGTCCGCGGGGGAGGGGCGTACAGCCCCAGCATTTT
once,TRBJ1-2,TRBV6-1,17,NA,CASSEALFQEFVYGYTF,TGTGCCAGCAGTGAAGCGCTCTTTCAGGAATTCGTCTATGGCTACACCTTC
NA,TRBJ2-2,TRBV7-9,16,NA,CASSLRISGNTGELFF,TGTGCCAGCAGCTTACGCATTAGCGGAAACACCGGGGAGCTGTTTTTT
NA,TRBJ1-2,TRBV15,13,NA,CATRKQGVDGYTF,TGTGCCACCAGGAAACAGGGAGTCGATGGCTACACCTTC
NA,TRBJ2-1,TRBV30,14,NA,CAWSRLVRYNEQFF,TGTGCCTGGAGCCGACTAGTAAGATACAATGAGCAGTTCTTC
NA,TRBJ1-2,TRBV4-1,15,TRBD1,CASSLTPTGGSGYTF,TGCGCCAGCAGCCTAACACCGACAGGGGGAAGTGGCTACACCTTC
NA,TRBJ2-1,TRBV30,11,NA,CAWSGANEQFF,TGTGCCTGGAGTGGGGCTAATGAGCAGTTCTTC
NA,TRBJ2-2,TRBV5-1,14,TRBD2,CASSWGGRTGELFF,TGCGCCAGCAGCTGGGGGGGTCGCACCGGGGAGCTGTTTTTT
NA,TRBJ2-1,TRBV15,12,NA,CATSRPRQDQFF,TGTGCCACCAGCAGACCTCGACAGGATCAGTTCTTC
few,TRBJ2-7,TRBV25-1,13,TRBD1,CASRDRLTYEQYF,TGTGCCAGCAGGGACAGGTTGACCTACGAGCAGTACTTC
few,TRBJ2-5,TRBV6-1,13,NA,CASSEEEGTLQYF,TGTGCCAGCAGTGAAGAGGAGGGGACCTTACAGTACTTC
once,TRBJ2-5,TRBV7-3,13,NA,CASSLQARETQYF,TGTGCCAGCAGCTTACAAGCTAGGGAGACCCAGTACTTC
few,TRBJ2-2,TRBV27,16,TRBD2,CASSLSWGRDTGELFF,TGTGCCAGCAGTTTGTCGTGGGGGAGGGACACCGGGGAGCTGTTTTTT
once,TRBJ1-2,TRBV10-1,15,TRBD1,CASSERTGIICGYTF,TGCGCCAGCAGTGAGAGGACAGGGATTATCTGTGGCTACACCTTC
NA,TRBJ2-3,TRBV14,16,TRBD2,CASSPVSGRHTDTQYF,TGTGCCAGCAGCCCAGTAAGCGGGAGGCACACAGATACGCAGTATTTT
few,TRBJ2-2,TRBV7-3,15,TRBD1,CASSDRGRDTGELFF,TGTGCCAGCAGTGACAGGGGGCGCGACACCGGGGAGCTGTTTTTT
NA,TRBJ2-7,TRBV7-9,14,TRBD1,CSSSFGQVAYEQYF,TGTTCCAGCAGCTTTGGACAGGTCGCCTACGAGCAGTACTTC
NA,TRBJ2-4,TRBV5-1,15,NA,CASKTSSGIKNIQYF,TGCGCCAGCAAAACATCTTCCGGGATCAAAAACATTCAGTACTTC
NA,TRBJ1-5,TRBV28,15,TRBD1,CASTPRTGGNQPQHF,TGTGCCAGCACTCCGAGGACAGGGGGCAATCAGCCCCAGCATTTT
NA,TRBJ1-1,TRBV7-9,19,NA,CASSPKFGSGEGVITEAFF,TGTGCCAGCAGCCCCAAATTCGGCTCGGGGGAAGGGGTGATCACTGAAGCTTTCTTT
NA,TRBJ2-3,TRBV5-1,15,NA,CASSRRRSRTDTQYF,TGCGCCAGCAGCCGACGGAGGTCACGCACAGATACGCAGTATTTT
NA,TRBJ2-7,TRBV21-1,12,NA,CAIRTGVHEQYF,TGTGCCATTCGGACAGGGGTCCACGAGCAGTACTTC
few,TRBJ1-4,TRBV6-5,15,NA,CASSGLQGLNEKLFF,TGTGCCAGCAGTGGTCTTCAGGGCCTTAATGAAAAACTGTTTTTT
NA,TRBJ2-7,TRBV27,12,NA,CASSHYGWEQYF,TGTGCCAGCAGTCACTACGGATGGGAGCAGTACTTC
NA,TRBJ2-7,TRBV6-5,14,TRBD1,CASKGQGKSDEQYF,TGTGCCAGCAAGGGACAGGGGAAGAGCGACGAGCAGTACTTC
NA,TRBJ1-1,TRBV7-9,14,NA,CASSSLRLNTEAFF,TGTGCCAGCAGCTCTCTGAGATTGAACACTGAAGCTTTCTTT
NA,TRBJ2-7,TRBV6-5,15,TRBD1,CASSYGDRRTYEQYF,TGTGCCAGCAGTTATGGGGACAGGCGAACCTACGAGCAGTACTTC
once,TRBJ1-5,TRBV13,14,TRBD1,CASSLQGGNQPQHF,TGTGCCAGCAGCCTTCAGGGGGGCAATCAGCCCCAGCATTTT
few,TRBJ2-7,TRBV5-1,15,NA,CASSPWTARTYEQYF,TGCGCCAGCAGCCCTTGGACAGCTAGAACCTACGAGCAGTACTTC
few,TRBJ1-2,TRBV7-9,16,TRBD1,CASSPRQGPPNYGYTF,TGTGCCAGCAGCCCCCGACAGGGTCCGCCGAACTATGGCTACACCTTC
NA,TRBJ2-4,TRBV6-5,14,TRBD1,CASSYSRTGQVEHF,TGTGCCAGCAGTTACTCCCGGACAGGGCAAGTGGAGCACTTC
NA,TRBJ1-1,TRBV5-4,13,NA,CASSLGARTEAFF,TGTGCCAGCAGCTTGGGAGCACGCACTGAAGCTTTCTTT
NA,TRBJ1-1,TRBV5-1,16,TRBD1,CASSLSSRGRGTEAFF,TGCGCCAGCAGCTTAAGTAGCAGGGGGCGGGGCACTGAAGCTTTCTTT
few,TRBJ2-5,TRBV10-3,17,TRBD2,CAISESGSGGSAETQYF,TGTGCCATCAGTGAGTCGGGGAGTGGCGGGAGTGCCGAGACCCAGTACTTC
NA,TRBJ1-5,TRBV21-1,14,NA,CASSKGPGKQPQHF,TGTGCCAGCAGCAAAGGTCCGGGGAAACAGCCCCAGCATTTT
NA,TRBJ1-1,TRBV9,15,TRBD1,CASSATPGGDTEAFF,TGTGCCAGCAGCGCCACCCCAGGGGGCGACACTGAAGCTTTCTTT
NA,TRBJ2-7,TRBV4-1,14,TRBD2,CASSSRTSSYEQYF,TGCGCCAGCAGTTCAAGGACTAGCTCCTACGAGCAGTACTTC
once,TRBJ1-5,TRBV10-3,14,NA,CAISEATGHQPQHF,TGTGCCATCAGTGAGGCAACAGGCCATCAGCCCCAGCATTTT
NA,TRBJ2-7,TRBV6-1,15,TRBD1,CASSVAGQGAYEQYF,TGTGCCAGCAGTGTGGCGGGACAGGGGGCGTACGAGCAGTACTTC
NA,TRBJ2-7,TRBV4-1,17,TRBD1,CASSQGNGDRTPYEQYF,TGCGCCAGCAGCCAAGGGAATGGGGACAGGACCCCCTACGAGCAGTACTTC
NA,TRBJ1-1,TRBV12-2,13,NA,CASRPGTLTEAFF,TGTGCAAGTCGCCCCGGGACACTTACTGAAGCTTTCTTT
NA,TRBJ2-3,TRBV7-3,13,NA,CASSRSGLDTQYF,TGTGCCAGCAGCCGCTCGGGACTGGATACGCAGTATTTT
NA,TRBJ2-7,TRBV18,14,TRBD2,CASSPASGRAMQYF,TGTGCCAGCTCACCAGCCAGCGGGAGGGCCATGCAGTACTTC
NA,TRBJ2-1,TRBV19,20,TRBD2,CASSNAPGLAGGPLTNEQFF,TGTGCCAGTAGTAACGCACCGGGACTAGCGGGAGGGCCGTTAACAAATGAGCAGTTCTTC
NA,TRBJ2-1,TRBV7-7,17,TRBD2,CASSLGSGSIERNEQFF,TGTGCTAGCAGCTTAGGGAGCGGGAGTATCGAGCGAAATGAGCAGTTCTTC
once,TRBJ2-7,TRBV13,14,TRBD1,CASSLGTGVSEQYF,TGTGCCAGCAGCTTGGGGACAGGGGTATCGGAGCAGTACTTC
once,TRBJ2-1,TRBV9,15,NA,CASSVGASSYNEQFF,TGTGCCAGCAGCGTAGGCGCGAGCTCCTACAATGAGCAGTTCTTC
NA,TRBJ1-4,TRBV5-4,15,NA,CASSRGDGSNEKLFF,TGTGCCAGCAGCCGAGGGGACGGGAGTAATGAAAAACTGTTTTTT
NA,TRBJ2-7,TRBV12-2,15,NA,CASRPGDFRKREQYF,TGTGCAAGTCGCCCGGGGGACTTCCGAAAGCGCGAGCAGTACTTC